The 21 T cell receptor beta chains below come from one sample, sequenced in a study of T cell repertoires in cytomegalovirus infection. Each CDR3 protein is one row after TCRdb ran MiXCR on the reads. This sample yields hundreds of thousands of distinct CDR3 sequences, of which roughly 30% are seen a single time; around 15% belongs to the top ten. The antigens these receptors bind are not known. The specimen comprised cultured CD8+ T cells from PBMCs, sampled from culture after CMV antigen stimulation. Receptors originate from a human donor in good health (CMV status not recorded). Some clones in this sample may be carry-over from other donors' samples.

In DNA, the CDR3 is TGTGCCAGAGCCCGTGGGGGGCCGGTAACCGGGGAGCTGTTTTTT. Its translation: CARARGGPVTGELFF. The chain carries TRBV7-3 and TRBJ2-2, with D perhaps assigned TRBD1 or TRBD2 (6 bases each). V was cut by 9 bases and J by 5 bases, with 19 bases left in between. The CDR3 covers 15 residues. CDR1 is SGHTA and CDR2 is FQGTGA in the germline V gene.

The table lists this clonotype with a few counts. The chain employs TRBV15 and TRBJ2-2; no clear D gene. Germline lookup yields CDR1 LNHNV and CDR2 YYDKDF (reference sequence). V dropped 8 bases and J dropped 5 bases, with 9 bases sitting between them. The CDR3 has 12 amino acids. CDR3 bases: TGTGCCACCCCAGACGGGACCGGGGAGCTGTTTTTT. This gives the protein CATPDGTGELFF.

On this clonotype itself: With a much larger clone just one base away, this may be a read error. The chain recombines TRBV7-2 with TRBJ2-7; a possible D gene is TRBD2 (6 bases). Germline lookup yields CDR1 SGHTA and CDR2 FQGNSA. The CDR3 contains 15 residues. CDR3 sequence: CVSSPSTLATFEQYF. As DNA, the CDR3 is TGTGTCAGCAGCCCCTCAACACTAGCAACCTTCGAGCAGTACTTC. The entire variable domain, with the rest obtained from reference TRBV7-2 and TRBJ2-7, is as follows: GAGVSQSPSNKVTEKGKDVELRCDPISGHTALYWYRQSLGQGLEFLIYFQGNSAPDKSGLPSDRFSAERTGGSVSTLTIQRTQQEDSAVYLCVSSPSTLATFEQYFGPGTRLTVT.

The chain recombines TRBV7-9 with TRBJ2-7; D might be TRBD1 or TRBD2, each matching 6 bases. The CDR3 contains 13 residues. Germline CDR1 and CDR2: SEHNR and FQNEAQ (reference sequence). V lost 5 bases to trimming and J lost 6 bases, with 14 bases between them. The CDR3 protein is CASSPEGGREQYF. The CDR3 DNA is TGTGCCAGCAGCCCCGAGGGGGGTCGCGAGCAGTACTTC.

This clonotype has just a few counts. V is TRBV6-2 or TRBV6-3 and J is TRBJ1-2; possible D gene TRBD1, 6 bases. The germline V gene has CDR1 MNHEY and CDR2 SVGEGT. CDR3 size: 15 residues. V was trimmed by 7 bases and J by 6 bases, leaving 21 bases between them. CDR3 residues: CASTQRGQGSHGYTF. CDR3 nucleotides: TGTGCCAGCACCCAACGGGGGCAGGGGAGCCATGGCTACACCTTC.

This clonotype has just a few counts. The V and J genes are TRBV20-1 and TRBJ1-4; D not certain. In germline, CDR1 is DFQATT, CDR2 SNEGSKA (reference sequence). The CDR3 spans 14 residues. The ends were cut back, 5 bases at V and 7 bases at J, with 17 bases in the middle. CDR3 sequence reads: CSAGLDPGGEKLFF. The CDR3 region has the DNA TGCAGTGCTGGACTTGACCCGGGCGGTGAAAAACTGTTTTTT.

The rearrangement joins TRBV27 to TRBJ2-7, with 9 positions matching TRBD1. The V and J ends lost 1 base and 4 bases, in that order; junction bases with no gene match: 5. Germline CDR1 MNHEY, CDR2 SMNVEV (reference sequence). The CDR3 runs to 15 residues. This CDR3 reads CASSLYRGLKYEQYV. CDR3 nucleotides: TGTGCCAGCAGTTTATACAGGGGGCTGAAATACGAGCAGTACGTC.

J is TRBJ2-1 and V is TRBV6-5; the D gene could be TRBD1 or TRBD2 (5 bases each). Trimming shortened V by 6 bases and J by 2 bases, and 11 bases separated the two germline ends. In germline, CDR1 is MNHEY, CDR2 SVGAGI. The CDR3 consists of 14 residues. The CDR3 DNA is TGTGCCAGCAGCCGGGACGGACCCTACAATGAGCAGTTCTTC. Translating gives CASSRDGPYNEQFF.

The CDR3 DNA follows: TGTGCCATCAGTGATCGGTTCTATGGGCAGTACGTC. Translated: CAISDRFYGQYV. The chain joins TRBV10-3 to TRBJ2-7, with D unclear. Trimming left V 3 bases short and J 9 bases short, with 12 bases between. This CDR3 is built from 12 residues. Per germline, CDR1 ENHRY and CDR2 SYGVKD.

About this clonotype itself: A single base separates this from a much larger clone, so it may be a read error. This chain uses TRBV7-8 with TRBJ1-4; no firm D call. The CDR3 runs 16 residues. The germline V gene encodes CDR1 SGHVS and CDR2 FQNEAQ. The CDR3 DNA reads TGTGCCAGCAGCTTTCCTGGACGCACGGCCGATGAAAAACAGTTTTTT. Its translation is CASSFPGRTADEKQFF. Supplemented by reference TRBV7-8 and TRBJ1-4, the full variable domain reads GAGVSQSPRYKVAKRGQDVALRCDPISGHVSLFWYQQALGQGPEFLTYFQNEAQLDKSGLPSDRFFAERPEGSVSTLKIQRTQQEDSAVYLCASSFPGRTADEKQFFGSGTQLSVL.

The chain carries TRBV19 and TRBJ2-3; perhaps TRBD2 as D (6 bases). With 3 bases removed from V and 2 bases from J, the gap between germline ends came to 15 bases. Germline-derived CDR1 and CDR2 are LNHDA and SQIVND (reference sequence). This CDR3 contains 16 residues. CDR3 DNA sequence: TGTGCCAGTAGTATGTTGGCTAGCGAGTACACAGATACGCAGTATTTT. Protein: CASSMLASEYTDTQYF.

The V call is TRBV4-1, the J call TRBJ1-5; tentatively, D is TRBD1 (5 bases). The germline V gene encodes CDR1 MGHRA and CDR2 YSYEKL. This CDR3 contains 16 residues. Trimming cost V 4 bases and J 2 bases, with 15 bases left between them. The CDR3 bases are TGCGCCAGCAGCCCGGGGCCCCGGGGTGGCAATCAGCCCCAGCATTTT. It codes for CASSPGPRGGNQPQHF.

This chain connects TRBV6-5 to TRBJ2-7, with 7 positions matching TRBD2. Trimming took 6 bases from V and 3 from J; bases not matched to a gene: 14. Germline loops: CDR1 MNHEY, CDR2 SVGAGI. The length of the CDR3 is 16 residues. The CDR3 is CASSEKPPGLSYEQYF. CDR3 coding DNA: TGTGCCAGCAGCGAAAAACCGCCGGGACTAAGCTACGAGCAGTACTTC.

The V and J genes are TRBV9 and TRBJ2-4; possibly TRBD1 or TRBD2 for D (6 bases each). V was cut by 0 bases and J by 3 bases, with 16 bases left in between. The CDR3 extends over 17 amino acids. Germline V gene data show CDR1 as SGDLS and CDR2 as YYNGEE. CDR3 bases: TGTGCCAGCAGCGTAGCTGTGGCAGGGGAGGACAAAAACATTCAGTACTTC. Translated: CASSVAVAGEDKNIQYF.

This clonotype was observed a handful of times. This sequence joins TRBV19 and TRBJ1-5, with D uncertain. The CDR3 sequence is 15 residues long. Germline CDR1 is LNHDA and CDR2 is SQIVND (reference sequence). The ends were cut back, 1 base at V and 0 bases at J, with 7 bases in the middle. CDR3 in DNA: TGTGCCAGTAGTATAGTGGATTATAGCAATCAGCCCCAGCATTTT. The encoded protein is CASSIVDYSNQPQHF.

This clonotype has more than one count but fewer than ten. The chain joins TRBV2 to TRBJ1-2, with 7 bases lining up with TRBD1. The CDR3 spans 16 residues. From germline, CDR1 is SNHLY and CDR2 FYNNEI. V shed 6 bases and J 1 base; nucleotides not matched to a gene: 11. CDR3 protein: CASRGGTDFINYGYTF. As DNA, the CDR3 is TGTGCCAGCAGGGGGGGGACAGACTTCATTAACTATGGCTACACCTTC. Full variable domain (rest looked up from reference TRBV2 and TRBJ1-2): EPEVTQTPSHQVTQMGQEVILRCVPISNHLYFYWYRQILGQKVEFLVSFYNNEISEKSEIFDDQFSVERPDGSNFTLKIRSTKLEDSAMYFCASRGGTDFINYGYTFGSGTRLTVV.

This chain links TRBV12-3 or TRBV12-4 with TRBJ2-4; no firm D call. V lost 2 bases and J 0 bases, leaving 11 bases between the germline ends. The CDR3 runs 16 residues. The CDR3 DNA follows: TGTGCCAGCAGTTTACCGGCAGTGGCAGCCAAAAACATTCAGTACTTC. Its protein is CASSLPAVAAKNIQYF.

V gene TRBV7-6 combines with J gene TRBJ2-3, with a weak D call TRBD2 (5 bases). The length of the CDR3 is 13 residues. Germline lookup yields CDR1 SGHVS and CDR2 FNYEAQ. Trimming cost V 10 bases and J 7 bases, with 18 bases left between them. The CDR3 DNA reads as TGTGCCACCTTAAGTGGGGAGTCAAATACGCAGTATTTT. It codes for CATLSGESNTQYF.

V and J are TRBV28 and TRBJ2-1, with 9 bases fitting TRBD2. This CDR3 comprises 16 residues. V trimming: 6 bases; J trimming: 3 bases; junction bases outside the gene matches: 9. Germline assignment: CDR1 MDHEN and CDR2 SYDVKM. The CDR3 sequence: CASSPLSGGSYNEQFF. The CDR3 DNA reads TGTGCCAGCAGCCCTTTAAGCGGGGGGAGCTACAATGAGCAGTTCTTC.

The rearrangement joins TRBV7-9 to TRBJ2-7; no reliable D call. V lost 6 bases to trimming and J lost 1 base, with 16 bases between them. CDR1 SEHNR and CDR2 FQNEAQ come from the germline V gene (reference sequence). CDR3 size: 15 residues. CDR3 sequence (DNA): TGTGCCAGCAGTGGCCGGACCTCCGCTTCCTACGAGCAGTACGTC. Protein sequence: CASSGRTSASYEQYV.

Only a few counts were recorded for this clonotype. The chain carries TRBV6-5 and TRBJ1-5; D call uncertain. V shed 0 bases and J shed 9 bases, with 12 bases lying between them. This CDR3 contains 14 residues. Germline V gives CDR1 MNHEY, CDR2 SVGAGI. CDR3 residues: CASSYSQAQRPQHF. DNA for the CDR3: TGTGCCAGCAGTTACTCCCAGGCCCAGCGGCCCCAGCATTTT.